This is a list of T cell receptor beta chains from one sample in a study of blood T cell repertoires in COVID-19. Repertoires were generated with immunoSEQ multiplex PCR, while TCRdb's copy carries only in-frame clones and drops some. The repertoire has fewer than 25,000 clones, 80% to 90% of them found once; the top ten carry 9.7%. The sequencing sample was made of peripheral blood. These TCRs come from a man aged 65 to 85 with acute or convalescent COVID-19. Each CDR3 is given with its conserved first and last residue. A D gene is named only where the DNA matches it firmly. The size entry is marked missing in some rows and otherwise reads once, few, many or a size class.

>TRBD1|NA|TRBJ1-5|TRBV6-5
CASRRGTDNQPQHF
TGTGCCAGCAGGAGAGGGACAGACAATCAGCCCCAGCATTTT
>TRBD2|NA|TRBJ2-7|TRBV25-1
CASTAGDWEQYF
TGTGCCAGCACTGCGGGGGACTGGGAGCAGTACTTC
>TRBD2|NA|TRBJ2-7|TRBV28
CASSPGGLAGVRGYEQYF
TGTGCCAGCAGCCCCGGGGGGCTAGCGGGGGTGAGGGGTTACGAGCAGTACTTC
>TRBD2|NA|TRBJ2-4|TRBV3-1/TRBV3-2
CASSQGRLAGGRGAKNIQYF
TGTGCCAGCAGCCAAGGTAGGCTAGCGGGAGGCCGGGGGGCCAAAAACATTCAGTACTTC
>NA|NA|TRBJ2-7|TRBV6-5
CASSRDTVYEQYF
TGTGCCAGCAGCCGGGACACCGTCTACGAGCAGTACTTC
>NA|few|TRBJ2-2|TRBV6-5
CASSYEVFMNTGELFF
TGTGCCAGCAGTTACGAGGTCTTTATGAACACCGGGGAGCTGTTTTTT
>TRBD1|NA|TRBJ2-1|TRBV5-6
CASSFGPLGTGFNEQFF
TGTGCCAGCAGCTTTGGACCACTCGGGACAGGGTTCAATGAGCAGTTCTTC
>NA|NA|TRBJ1-5|TRBV7-2
CASSTGTRYSNQPQHF
TGTGCCAGCAGCACAGGGACACGCTATAGCAATCAGCCCCAGCATTTT
>NA|NA|TRBJ2-1|TRBV10-3
CAISEIRGTYNEQFF
TGTGCCATCAGTGAAATTCGGGGAACCTACAATGAGCAGTTCTTC
>NA|NA|TRBJ2-5|TRBV9
CASSTRYQETQYF
TGTGCCAGCAGCACGAGATACCAAGAGACCCAGTACTTC
>NA|few|TRBJ2-2|TRBV27
CASSRGTYGGNTGELFF
TGTGCCAGCAGCCGAGGGACCTACGGGGGGAACACCGGGGAGCTGTTTTTT
>TRBD2|NA|TRBJ2-3|TRBV10-3
CAISVASGGQATDTQYF
TGTGCCATCAGTGTAGCGAGCGGGGGCCAGGCCACAGATACGCAGTATTTT
>NA|NA|TRBJ1-4|TRBV5-4
CASSPGGGDPNEKLFF
TGTGCCAGCAGCCCTGGGGGAGGGGACCCGAATGAAAAACTGTTTTTT
>TRBD1|NA|TRBJ2-7|TRBV28
CASSADRVSSYEQYF
TGTGCCAGCAGCGCGGACAGGGTCAGCTCCTACGAGCAGTACTTC